One sample yielded the 8 T cell receptor beta chains listed below, sequenced in a study of blood T cell repertoires in COVID-19. TCRdb keeps only in-frame clones here, not all; method: immunoSEQ multiplex PCR. This sample yields about 280,000 clones, of which roughly 90% are seen a single time; about 3% belongs to the top ten. Specimen: peripheral blood. The receptors derive from a woman aged 25-40 years with active or convalescent COVID-19.

The V gene is TRBV6-5, the J gene TRBJ2-5; maybe TRBD2 (5 bases). V was pared by 6 bases and J by 5 bases, with 19 bases between. CDR3 size: 15 residues. Germline V gives CDR1 MNHEY, CDR2 SVGAGI. DNA for the CDR3: TGTGCCAGCAGATCAACTACGGGGTTCCGGGAGACCCAGTACTTC. This sequence encodes CASRSTTGFRETQYF.

This clone has a handful of counts. The chain combines TRBV2 with TRBJ1-4, with a possible D match to TRBD1 (5 bases). The germline V gene has CDR1 SNHLY and CDR2 FYNNEI. The CDR3 runs to 16 residues. The V end lost 7 bases, the J end lost 7 bases, and 22 bases lay between the germline ends. In nucleotides, the CDR3 is TGTGCCAGCACCCTACGAGGAGGGGAGGGTGGTGAAAAACTGTTTTTT. Its translation is CASTLRGGEGGEKLFF.

This rearrangement joins TRBV27 to TRBJ1-2, with 9 nucleotides matching TRBD1. There are 15 residues in the CDR3. V lost 6 bases, J lost 7 bases, and 12 bases stayed unmatched. The germline V gene encodes CDR1 MNHEY and CDR2 SMNVEV (reference sequence). Here the CDR3 DNA reads TGTGCCAGCAGCCATAGTGGGACAGGGCCATCTGGCTACACCTTC. Translating it yields CASSHSGTGPSGYTF.

The chain joins TRBV7-9 to TRBJ1-1; 8 bases line up with TRBD1. Germline trimming cut 2 bases from V and 2 bases from J; bases unmatched to any gene: 4. The CDR3 length is 15 residues. In germline, CDR1 is SEHNR, CDR2 FQNEAQ (reference sequence). The CDR3 protein is CASSLFGTGNTEAFF. The DNA for the CDR3 is TGTGCCAGCAGCTTATTCGGGACAGGTAACACTGAAGCTTTCTTT.

The V and J genes are TRBV7-9 and TRBJ2-2, with D tentatively TRBD2 (6 bases). Germline CDR1 and CDR2: SEHNR and FQNEAQ (reference sequence). Trimming shortened V by 1 base and J by 5 bases, and 8 bases separated the two germline ends. CDR3 size: 14 residues. The CDR3 nucleotides read TGTGCCAGCAGCTTAGTCCGGGAGACCGGGGAGCTGTTTTTT. It specifies CASSLVRETGELFF.

The chain has TRBV6-1 and TRBJ1-2; 8 bases align to TRBD1. CDR3 length: 16 amino acids. The trim removed 0 bases at V and 6 bases at J, leaving 9 bases unmatched. Germline V CDR1 and CDR2: MNHNS, SASEGT. CDR3 sequence: CASSEAIRGRSDGYTF. The CDR3 bases are TGTGCCAGCAGTGAAGCCATCAGGGGGCGATCGGATGGCTACACCTTC.

The CDR3 sequence: CASSSTASYEQYF. The CDR3 DNA follows: TGTGCCAGCAGCTCGACAGCTTCCTACGAGCAGTACTTC. V usage is TRBV5-6 and J usage is TRBJ2-7; a possible D gene is TRBD1 (5 bases). This CDR3 is built from 13 residues. Germline V gene sequence: CDR1 SGHDT, CDR2 YYEEEE. The V end was cut by 3 bases, the J end by 1 base, with 8 bases between.

V and J are TRBV27 and TRBJ1-2, with 8 bases identical to TRBD1. The CDR3 is made up of 14 amino acids. The V gene's germline CDR1 is MNHEY and CDR2 SMNVEV (reference sequence). Germline trimming cut 6 bases from V and 1 base from J; bases unmatched to any gene: 4. The chain's CDR3 is CASRRDRLNYGYTF. For the CDR3, the DNA is TGTGCCAGCAGGCGGGACAGGCTTAACTATGGCTACACCTTC.